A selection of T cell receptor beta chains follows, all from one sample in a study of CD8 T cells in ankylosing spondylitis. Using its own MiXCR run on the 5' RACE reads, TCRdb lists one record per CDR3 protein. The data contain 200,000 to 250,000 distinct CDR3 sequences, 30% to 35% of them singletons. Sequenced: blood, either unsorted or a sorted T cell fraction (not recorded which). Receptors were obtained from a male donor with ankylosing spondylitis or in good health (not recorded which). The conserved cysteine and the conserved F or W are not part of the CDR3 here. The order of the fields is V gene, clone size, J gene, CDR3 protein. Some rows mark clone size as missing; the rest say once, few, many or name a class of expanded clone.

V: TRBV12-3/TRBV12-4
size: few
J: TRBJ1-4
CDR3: ASSIAGTIEKLF

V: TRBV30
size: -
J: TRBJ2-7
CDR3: AWRDNAYEQY

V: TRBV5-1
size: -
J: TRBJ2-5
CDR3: ASSPRDRDFAETQY

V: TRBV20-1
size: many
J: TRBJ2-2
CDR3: SARTAGELF

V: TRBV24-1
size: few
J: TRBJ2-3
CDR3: ATSGTDTQY

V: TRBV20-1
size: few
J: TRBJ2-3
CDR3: SAWRGGSGTQY

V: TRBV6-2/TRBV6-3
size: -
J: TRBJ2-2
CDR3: ASKILGGIGELF

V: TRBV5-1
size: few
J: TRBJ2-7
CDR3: ASSRGQGLSSYEQY

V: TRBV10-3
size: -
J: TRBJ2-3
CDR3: AIRADGPTDTQY

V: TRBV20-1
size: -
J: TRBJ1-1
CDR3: SARGLGHTEAF

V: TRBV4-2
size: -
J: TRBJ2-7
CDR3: ASSQVGTGLGLLYEQY

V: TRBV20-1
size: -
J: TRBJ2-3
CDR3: SAEGTASSTDTQY

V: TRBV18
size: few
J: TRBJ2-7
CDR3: ASSPPGAAYEQY

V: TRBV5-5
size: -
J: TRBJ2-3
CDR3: ASSFARLAGADTQY

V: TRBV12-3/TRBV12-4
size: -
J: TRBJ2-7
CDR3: ASSADIQPYEQY

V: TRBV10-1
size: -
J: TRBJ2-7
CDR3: ASSESGQVIYEQY

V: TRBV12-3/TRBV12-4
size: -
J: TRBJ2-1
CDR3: ASSSDRGQHNEQF

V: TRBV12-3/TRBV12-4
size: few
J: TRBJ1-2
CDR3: ASGVIGGRYGYT

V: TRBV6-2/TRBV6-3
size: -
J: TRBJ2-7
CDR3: ASRGLSYEQY

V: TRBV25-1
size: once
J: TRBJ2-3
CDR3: ASSEVADTQY

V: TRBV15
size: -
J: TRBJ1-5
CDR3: ATSSSGYGNQPQH

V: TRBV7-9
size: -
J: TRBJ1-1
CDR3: ASSPVADTEAF

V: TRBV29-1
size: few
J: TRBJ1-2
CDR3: SVESGADYGYT

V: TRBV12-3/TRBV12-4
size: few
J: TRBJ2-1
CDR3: ASSFVTSYHNEQF

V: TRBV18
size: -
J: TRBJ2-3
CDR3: ASSPGQGRRTDTQY

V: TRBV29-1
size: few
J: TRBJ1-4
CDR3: SVEDWANEKLF

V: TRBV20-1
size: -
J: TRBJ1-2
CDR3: SDNEGLRDYGYT

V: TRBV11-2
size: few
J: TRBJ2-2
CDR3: ASSSGPNTGELF

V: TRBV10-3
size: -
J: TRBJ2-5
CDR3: AISEDRGETQY

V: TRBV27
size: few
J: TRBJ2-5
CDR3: ASSPRGSGTETQY

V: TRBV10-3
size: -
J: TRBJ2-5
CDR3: AISESKVGRQSEETQY

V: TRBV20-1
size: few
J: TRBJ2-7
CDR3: SARDPRGHIYEQY

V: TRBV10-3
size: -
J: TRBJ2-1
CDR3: AISEAASGDGEQF

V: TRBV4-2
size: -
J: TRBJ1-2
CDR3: ASSQVRDRTSGGYT

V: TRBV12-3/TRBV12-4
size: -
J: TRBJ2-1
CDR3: AGGKYYNEQF

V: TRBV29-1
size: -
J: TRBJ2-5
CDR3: STRLRETQY

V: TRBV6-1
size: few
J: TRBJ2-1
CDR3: ASIGGGAGDEQF

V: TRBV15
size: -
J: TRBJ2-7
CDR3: ATSRVPGGFEQY

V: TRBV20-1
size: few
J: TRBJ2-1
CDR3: SAAPTRAQKNNEQF

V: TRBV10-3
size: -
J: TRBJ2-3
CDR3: AIRSQGPTDTQY

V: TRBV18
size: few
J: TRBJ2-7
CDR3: ASSSGQGVYEQY

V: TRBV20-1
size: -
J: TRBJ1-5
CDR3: SASRSNQPQH

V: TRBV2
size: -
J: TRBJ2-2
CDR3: ASRRTNTGELF

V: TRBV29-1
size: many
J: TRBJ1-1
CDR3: SARRQVPNTEAF

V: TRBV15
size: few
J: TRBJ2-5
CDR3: ATLGQGRGETQY

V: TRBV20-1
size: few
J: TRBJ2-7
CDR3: SARGTSGGFEQY

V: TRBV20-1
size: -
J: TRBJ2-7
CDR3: SARTRGSYEQY

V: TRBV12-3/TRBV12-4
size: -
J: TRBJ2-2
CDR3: ASSPSRTGELF

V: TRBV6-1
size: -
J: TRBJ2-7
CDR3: ASYVGRAGSYEQY

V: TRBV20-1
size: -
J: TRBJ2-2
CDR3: SASLTGELF

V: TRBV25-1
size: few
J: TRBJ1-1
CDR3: ASSKQGATEAF

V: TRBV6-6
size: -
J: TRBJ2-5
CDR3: ASSNFTKTQY